The T cell receptor (beta chain) under discussion was sequenced for a study of blood T cell repertoires in COVID-19 (dated by TCRdb to about 2020). For context, the study as a whole: Samples from collaborators originated in the United States, Italy and Spain and spanned both the acute and convalescent phases of COVID-19. HLA class I and class II types, where available, came from metadata supplied by the sample provider rather than from assay-based typing. The samples were drawn from two sources: the first 160 participants of the ongoing ImmuneRACE study, and approximately 1,300 subjects contributed by 6 global collaborators. The material from the prospective study consisted of cDNA or gDNA derived from T cells, B-cell-depleted T cells, or PBMCs. A de-identified subject ID, COVID-19 status, age in years and sex were almost always included in the sample metadata. Deeply sampled blood TCRbeta repertoires from subjects exposed to, actively infected with, or recovered from COVID-19 were included in the dataset. The repertoires were released in a freely available public database intended as a resource for research on the immune response to SARS-CoV-2. Here is what the overall study found, with its caveats: The amount of clinical and demographic metadata varied by source and participant and was provided uncurated.

Points on this clone: Its target antigen remains unknown. No base quality values were provided; no much bigger clone lies one nucleotide off.

TCRbeta CDR3 regions were amplified from genomic DNA by means of the immunoSEQ Assay, a bias-controlled multiplex PCR. The paper's data handling went like this. Within the assay, amplification of reference gene primers was used to estimate how many nucleated cells each sample contained. To quantify the absolute abundance of each unique TCRbeta CDR3 rearrangement, sequence reads were collapsed and filtered. For each sample, productive Simpson clonality was calculated by taking the square root of Simpson's diversity index across productive rearrangements. TCRdb carries this immuneACCESS record with in-frame sequences only. Its versions omit some clonotypes, under half of them owing to an unresolved V gene in the studies checked, with the rest unexplained. From that table come the V and J calls and clone size; the DNA was used to work out D and trimming. The sample table lists tens of thousands of clones, 60% to 85% of them with a count of one. Clones ranked in the top ten supply about 6.4% of the sample.

The germline V gene supplies CDR1 MNHNS and CDR2 SASEGT. The CDR3, from cysteine to phenylalanine, totals 12 residues. Solely the CDR3 DNA is kept, with 36 bases framed from the first base. The V end loses 6 bases and the J end loses 6 bases, and a stretch of 8 bases separates them. Collaborating institutions collected whole blood in K2EDTA tubes following their own protocols. For TCRbeta analysis, collaborators shipped samples in one of three forms: frozen whole blood, isolated PBMCs, or DNA extracted from either of those sample types. The origin of this receptor is a man between 65 and 85 years old with acute or convalescent COVID-19. The rearrangement joined TRBV6-1 to TRBJ1-4; there is no confident call for the D gene. Sequencing was carried out using peripheral blood. The CDR3 has the sequence CASSLQDEKLFF. The DNA sequence follows: TGTGCCAGCAGCCTCCAGGATGAAAAACTGTTTTTT.